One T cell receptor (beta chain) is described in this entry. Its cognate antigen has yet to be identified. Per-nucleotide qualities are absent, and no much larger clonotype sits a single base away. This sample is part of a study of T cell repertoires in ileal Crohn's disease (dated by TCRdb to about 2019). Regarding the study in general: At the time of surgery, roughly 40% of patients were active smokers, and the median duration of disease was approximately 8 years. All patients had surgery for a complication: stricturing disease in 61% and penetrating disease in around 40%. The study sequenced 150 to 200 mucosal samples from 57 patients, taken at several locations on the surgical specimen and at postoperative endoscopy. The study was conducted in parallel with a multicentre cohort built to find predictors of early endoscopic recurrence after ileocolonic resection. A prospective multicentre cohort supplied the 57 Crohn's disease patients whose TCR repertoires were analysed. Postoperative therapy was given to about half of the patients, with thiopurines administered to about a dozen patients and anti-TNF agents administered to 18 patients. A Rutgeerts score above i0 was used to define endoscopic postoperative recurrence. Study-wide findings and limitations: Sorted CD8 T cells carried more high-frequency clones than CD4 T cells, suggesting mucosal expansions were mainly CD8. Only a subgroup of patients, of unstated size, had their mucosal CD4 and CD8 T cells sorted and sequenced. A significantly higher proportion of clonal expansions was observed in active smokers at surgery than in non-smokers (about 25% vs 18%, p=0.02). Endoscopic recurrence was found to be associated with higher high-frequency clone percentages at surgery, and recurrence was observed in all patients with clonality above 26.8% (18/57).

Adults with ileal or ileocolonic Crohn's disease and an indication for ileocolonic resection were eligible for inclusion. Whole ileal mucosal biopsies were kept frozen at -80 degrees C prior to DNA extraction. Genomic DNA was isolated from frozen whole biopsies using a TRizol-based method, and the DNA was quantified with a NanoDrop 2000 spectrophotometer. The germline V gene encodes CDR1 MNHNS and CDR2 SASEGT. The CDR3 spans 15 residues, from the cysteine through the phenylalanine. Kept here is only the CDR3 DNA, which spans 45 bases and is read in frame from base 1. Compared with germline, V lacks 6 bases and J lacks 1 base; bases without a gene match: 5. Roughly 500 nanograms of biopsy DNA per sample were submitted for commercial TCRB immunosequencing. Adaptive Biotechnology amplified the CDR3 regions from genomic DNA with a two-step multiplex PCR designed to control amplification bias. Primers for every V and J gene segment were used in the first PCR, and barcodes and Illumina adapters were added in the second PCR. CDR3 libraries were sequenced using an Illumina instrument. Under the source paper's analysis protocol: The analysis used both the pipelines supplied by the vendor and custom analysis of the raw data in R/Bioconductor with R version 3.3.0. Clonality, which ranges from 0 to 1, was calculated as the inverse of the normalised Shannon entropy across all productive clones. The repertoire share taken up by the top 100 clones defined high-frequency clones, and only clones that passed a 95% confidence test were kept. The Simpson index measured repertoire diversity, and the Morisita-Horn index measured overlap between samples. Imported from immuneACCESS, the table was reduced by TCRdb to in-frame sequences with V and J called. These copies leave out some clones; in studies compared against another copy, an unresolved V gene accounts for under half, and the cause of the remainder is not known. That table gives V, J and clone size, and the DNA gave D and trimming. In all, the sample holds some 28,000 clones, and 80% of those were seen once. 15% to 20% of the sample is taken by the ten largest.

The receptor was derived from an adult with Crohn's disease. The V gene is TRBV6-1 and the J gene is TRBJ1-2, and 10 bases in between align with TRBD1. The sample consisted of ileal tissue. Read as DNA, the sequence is TGTGCCAGCAGGGCCGGGACAGGGGTTAACTATGGCTACACCTTC. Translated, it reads CASRAGTGVNYGYTF.